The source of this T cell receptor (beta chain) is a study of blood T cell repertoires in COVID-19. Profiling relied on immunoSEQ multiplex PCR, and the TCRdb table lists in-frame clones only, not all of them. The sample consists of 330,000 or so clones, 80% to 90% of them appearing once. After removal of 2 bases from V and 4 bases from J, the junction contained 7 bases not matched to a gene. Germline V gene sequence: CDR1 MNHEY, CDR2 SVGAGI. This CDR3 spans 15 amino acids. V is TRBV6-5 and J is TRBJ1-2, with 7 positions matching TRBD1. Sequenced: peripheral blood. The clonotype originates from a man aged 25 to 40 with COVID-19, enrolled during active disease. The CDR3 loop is CASSYQQGTGYGYTF. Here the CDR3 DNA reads TGTGCCAGCAGTTACCAACAGGGGACGGGCTATGGCTACACCTTC.